Shown below are 13 T cell receptor beta chains from a single sample sequenced in a study of blood T cell repertoires in COVID-19. Measured with immunoSEQ multiplex PCR; TCRdb has only the in-frame clones, and not every one. The table has approximately 220,000 clones, 85% to 90% seen once. Material: peripheral blood. All receptors come from a man aged 60 to 75 who had recovered from COVID-19.

V and J are TRBV12-3 or TRBV12-4 and TRBJ1-5; no clear D gene. This CDR3 contains 13 residues. Trimming pared 5 bases from V and 6 bases from J, leaving 11 bases between. The CDR3 loop reads CASSPVNSQPQHF. CDR3 nucleotides: TGTGCCAGCAGTCCTGTGAATAGTCAGCCCCAGCATTTT.

The chain is built from TRBV30 and TRBJ1-1; D not resolved. V lost 4 bases and J 0 bases, leaving 6 bases between the germline ends. The germline gives CDR1 GTSNPN, CDR2 SVGIG (reference sequence). The CDR3 is 12 residues long. This chain's CDR3 is CAWTTMNTEAFF. Here the CDR3 DNA reads TGTGCCTGGACAACTATGAACACTGAAGCTTTCTTT.

V and J are TRBV19 and TRBJ2-3, with D uncertain. Trimming left V 5 bases short and J 8 bases short, with 14 bases between. In germline, CDR1 is LNHDA, CDR2 SQIVND (reference sequence). The CDR3 consists of 13 residues. In DNA, the CDR3 is TGTGCCAGTAGTGGCCCTCTGCGCGGTACGCAGTATTTT. It yields the protein CASSGPLRGTQYF. The full variable domain, with the rest looked up from reference TRBV19 and TRBJ2-3, is DGGITQSPKYLFRKEGQNVTLSCEQNLNHDAMYWYRQDPGQGLRLIYYSQIVNDFQKGDIAEGYSVSREKKESFPLTVTSAQKNPTAFYLCASSGPLRGTQYFGPGTRLTVL.

This clone occurred once. This rearrangement joins TRBV28 to TRBJ2-3; perhaps TRBD2 as D (7 bases). Germline V gives CDR1 MDHEN, CDR2 SYDVKM. The V gene lost 3 bases and the J gene lost 4 bases, with 14 bases spanning the gap. The CDR3 is made up of 15 amino acids. CDR3 in amino acids: CASSFGQGRADTQYF. CDR3 coding DNA: TGTGCCAGCAGTTTTGGGCAGGGGAGGGCAGATACGCAGTATTTT.

The genes are TRBV7-2 and TRBJ2-2; 14 nucleotides agree with TRBD2. Unmatched junction bases numbered 5, after V lost 3 bases and J lost 5 bases. Germline V gene sequence: CDR1 SGHTA, CDR2 FQGNSA. This CDR3 spans 17 amino acids. CDR3 amino acids: CASSLTSGGAKTGELFF. CDR3 sequence (DNA): TGTGCCAGCAGCTTGACTAGCGGGGGGGCAAAAACCGGGGAGCTGTTTTTT.

This clone came up a few times. The genes are TRBV30 and TRBJ2-3, with a tentative D call TRBD2 (6 bases). Germline V CDR1 and CDR2: GTSNPN, SVGIG (reference sequence). The CDR3 loop spans 14 amino acids. Trimming stripped 3 bases from V and 3 bases from J, with 13 bases between. The CDR3, as DNA: TGTGCCTGGAGGACGATCGGGGGTACAGATACGCAGTATTTT. Residues: CAWRTIGGTDTQYF.

The V and J genes are TRBV7-8 and TRBJ1-3; D may be TRBD1 (6 bases). Germline V gene sequence: CDR1 SGHVS, CDR2 FQNEAQ. The V gene lost 6 bases and the J gene lost 1 base, with 7 bases spanning the gap. CDR3 size: 13 residues. DNA for the CDR3: TGTGCCAGCAGTACAGGGTCTGGAAACACCATATATTTT. Translated, it gives CASSTGSGNTIYF.

The V gene is TRBV29-1, the J gene TRBJ1-4, with D perhaps TRBD1 (6 bases). CDR1 and CDR2 from the germline V gene are SQVTM and ANQGSEA. The CDR3 spans 14 residues. Trimming left V 6 bases short and J 1 base short, with 12 bases between. CDR3 sequence: CSVTRTVTNEKLFF. CDR3 nucleotide sequence: TGCAGCGTCACTCGGACAGTAACTAATGAAAAACTGTTTTTT.

This rearrangement joins TRBV19 to TRBJ1-5, with D possibly matching TRBD1 (5 bases). V was shortened by 7 bases and J by 6 bases, with 19 bases between the two germline ends. The CDR3 contains 15 residues. Germline CDR1 reads LNHDA; CDR2 reads SQIVND (reference sequence). The CDR3 DNA sequence: TGTGCCAGTACCGACCCATTTCAAGGGGCTCAGCCCCAGCATTTT. As protein: CASTDPFQGAQPQHF. Looking up the rest from reference TRBV19 and TRBJ1-5 gives the full variable domain: DGGITQSPKYLFRKEGQNVTLSCEQNLNHDAMYWYRQDPGQGLRLIYYSQIVNDFQKGDIAEGYSVSREKKESFPLTVTSAQKNPTAFYLCASTDPFQGAQPQHFGDGTRLSIL.

The V and J genes are TRBV6-5 and TRBJ1-2; D ambiguous. Germline CDR1 MNHEY, CDR2 SVGAGI. The CDR3 spans 15 residues. The V and J ends lost 4 bases and 4 bases respectively, with 16 bases between them. The CDR3 DNA is TGTGCCAGCAGTTGGCGTCCGGAGGGCCCCTATGGCTACACCTTC. Protein sequence: CASSWRPEGPYGYTF.

The rearrangement joins TRBV10-3 to TRBJ1-2; 7 nucleotides line up with TRBD1. Germline values: CDR1 ENHRY, CDR2 SYGVKD. The CDR3 has 13 residues. Germline trimming cut 11 bases from V and 8 bases from J; bases unmatched to any gene: 14. The CDR3, as DNA: TGTGCCGGCCGTCGACAGGGCTTATGGGGCTACACCTTC. Its translation: CAGRRQGLWGYTF.

The chain employs TRBV6-2 or TRBV6-3 and TRBJ1-1; no reliable D call. Germline CDR1 reads MNHEY; CDR2 reads SVGEGT. V dropped 2 bases and J dropped 4 bases, with 17 bases sitting between them. The CDR3 covers 16 residues. This CDR3 reads CASSYGRSWSGTEAFF. The CDR3 bases are TGTGCCAGCAGTTACGGGAGGTCCTGGAGTGGCACTGAAGCTTTCTTT.

This chain links TRBV5-4 with TRBJ1-1; D is ambiguous. The V end lost 4 bases, the J end lost 7 bases, and 14 bases lay between the germline ends. In germline, CDR1 is SGHNT, CDR2 YYREEE (reference sequence). CDR3 size: 13 residues. CDR3 in amino acids: CASSPRPRGEAFF. The CDR3 DNA reads as TGTGCCAGCAGCCCGCGCCCCCGGGGTGAAGCTTTCTTT.